Shown below are 14 T cell receptor beta chains from a single sample sequenced in a study of shared clonotypes between healthy human individuals. The data were produced by immunoSEQ multiplex PCR, yet TCRdb's version contains in-frame clones alone and is incomplete. Of fewer than 400,000 clones in the sample, around 72% were seen once. The sequenced sample was memory CD4+ T cells sorted from blood. The subset denotes: CD45RA-negative fraction. The receptors were sampled from a man aged 25-45 years in good health.

This clone was detected only once. The chain combines TRBV19 with TRBJ2-5, with a possible D match to TRBD2 (5 bases). CDR1 and CDR2 from the germline V gene are LNHDA and SQIVND (reference sequence). V lost 5 bases to trimming and J lost 4 bases, with 8 bases between them. CDR3 size: 12 residues. CDR3 nucleotide sequence: TGTGCCAGTAGTCTCAGCGGAGAGACCCAGTACTTC. It translates to CASSLSGETQYF.

The rearrangement uses TRBV15 and TRBJ2-3; tentative D call: TRBD1 (6 bases). The CDR3 covers 17 residues. The germline V and J ends were trimmed by 1 base and 0 bases, with 14 bases remaining between them. Germline loops: CDR1 LNHNV, CDR2 YYDKDF (reference sequence). CDR3 amino acids: CATSRAPPGVSTDTQYF. For the CDR3, the DNA is TGTGCCACCAGCAGAGCCCCACCAGGGGTTAGCACAGATACGCAGTATTTT.

This chain uses TRBV5-6 with TRBJ2-7; 10 positions agree with TRBD1. Per germline, CDR1 SGHDT and CDR2 YYEEEE. With 4 bases clipped from V and 5 bases from J, the junction kept 9 bases outside the gene matches. The CDR3 spans 15 residues. The CDR3 loop reads CASSPGTGERDEQYF. The CDR3 nucleotides read TGTGCCAGCAGCCCGGGGACAGGGGAAAGGGACGAGCAGTACTTC.

There are a few counts of this clone. The rearrangement uses TRBV5-6 and TRBJ2-5, with 8 bases that match TRBD1. The CDR3 is 16 amino acids. V dropped 1 base and J dropped 2; count of bases not matched to a gene: 7. Germline values: CDR1 SGHDT, CDR2 YYEEEE. CDR3 amino acids: CASSLPGTGLQETQYF. CDR3 in DNA: TGTGCCAGCAGCTTGCCCGGGACAGGCCTACAAGAGACCCAGTACTTC. Full variable domain (rest looked up from reference TRBV5-6 and TRBJ2-5): DAGVTQSPTHLIKTRGQQVTLRCSPKSGHDTVSWYQQALGQGPQFIFQYYEEEERQRGNFPDRFSGHQFPNYSSELNVNALLLGDSALYLCASSLPGTGLQETQYFGPGTRLLVL.

This chain connects TRBV10-2 to TRBJ2-1, with D maybe TRBD2 (6 bases). CDR1 is WSHSY and CDR2 is SAAADI in the germline V gene. The CDR3 spans 14 residues. V gave up 2 bases and J gave up 8 bases, with 13 bases separating them. The CDR3 coding sequence is TGCGCCAGCAGTGAGCGCGGGATCGTCCATGAGCAGTTCTTC. Translation: CASSERGIVHEQFF.

The gene calls are TRBV29-1 and TRBJ1-1; D gene ambiguous. The germline V gene encodes CDR1 SQVTM and CDR2 ANQGSEA. The CDR3 consists of 14 residues. Trimming pared 1 base from V and 1 base from J, leaving 10 bases between. DNA for the CDR3: TGCAGCGTTGAAGGGTTACGGCGGAACACTGAAGCTTTCTTT. Protein sequence: CSVEGLRRNTEAFF.

The V call is TRBV27, the J call TRBJ2-5, with 9 nucleotides matching TRBD2. CDR1 and CDR2 from the germline V gene are MNHEY and SMNVEV (reference sequence). V dropped 5 bases and J dropped 5; count of bases not matched to a gene: 12. This CDR3 spans 16 amino acids. The CDR3, as DNA: TGTGCCAGCAGTCCGTACCTAGCGGGAATGGCTGAGACCCAGTACTTC. Its translation is CASSPYLAGMAETQYF.

This chain uses TRBV5-1 with TRBJ2-5, with TRBD2 matching 14 bases. J gave up 4 bases and V 3 bases, and 5 bases lay outside the gene matches. This CDR3 spans 16 amino acids. Germline V gene lookup returns CDR1 SGHRS and CDR2 YFSETQ. CDR3 sequence (DNA): TGCGCCAGCAGCTCGGGACTAGCGGGAGTTTCAGAGACCCAGTACTTC. As protein: CASSSGLAGVSETQYF.

This clone was counted once. CDR3 residues: CASSLSRTSGMLAYNEQFF. The CDR3, as DNA: TGTGCCAGCAGCTTATCCCGGACTAGCGGGATGTTAGCCTACAATGAGCAGTTCTTC. The chain links TRBV7-9 to TRBJ2-1, with TRBD2 matching over 12 bases. J was trimmed by 2 bases and V by 2 bases; bases with no gene match: 10. Germline V gene data show CDR1 as SEHNR and CDR2 as FQNEAQ (reference sequence). The CDR3 sequence is 19 residues long.

This clone was detected once. This chain links TRBV7-2 with TRBJ2-1; D gene uncertain. The V and J ends lost 5 bases and 4 bases respectively, with 27 bases between them. CDR3 length equals 19 residues. Germline V lookup: CDR1 SGHTA, CDR2 FQGNSA. In nucleotides, the CDR3 is TGTGCCAGCAGCCGTCTTTCACTTGAGAACGGATTAACTTACAATGAGCAGTTCTTC. The encoded protein is CASSRLSLENGLTYNEQFF.

The J gene is TRBJ2-7, the V gene TRBV28; no firm D call. The CDR3 length is 13 residues. CDR1 and CDR2 (germline): MDHEN, SYDVKM. Trimming pared 6 bases from V and 5 bases from J, leaving 14 bases between. The chain's CDR3 is CASRRRVAHEQYF. In DNA, the CDR3 is TGTGCCAGCAGGCGCCGTGTGGCCCACGAGCAGTACTTC.

V gene TRBV5-5 combines with J gene TRBJ2-7, with 13 bases matching TRBD2. The CDR3 has 16 residues. From germline, CDR1 is SGHKS and CDR2 YYEKEE (reference sequence). Trimming at V came to 0 bases and at J to 3 bases, leaving 3 bases not matched to a gene. The CDR3 region has the DNA TGTGCCAGCAGCTTGGGGGGGACTAGCGGGATCTACGAGCAGTACTTC. It codes for CASSLGGTSGIYEQYF.

J is TRBJ1-1 and V is TRBV2, with D unclear. V lost 2 bases to trimming and J lost 0 bases, with 19 bases between them. Germline V gives CDR1 SNHLY, CDR2 FYNNEI. The CDR3 runs 18 residues. CDR3 region: CASSESVGEWSVNTEAFF. CDR3 nucleotides: TGTGCCAGCAGTGAATCGGTCGGTGAATGGTCCGTGAACACTGAAGCTTTCTTT.

The chain recombines TRBV5-1 with TRBJ2-5; 7 bases line up with TRBD2. Per the germline V gene, CDR1 is SGHRS and CDR2 is YFSETQ. After removal of 4 bases from V and 2 bases from J, the junction contained 5 bases not matched to a gene. The CDR3 is 14 amino acids. Written as DNA, the CDR3 is TGCGCCAGCAGCGTGGGACTACTGCAAGAGACCCAGTACTTC. It encodes CASSVGLLQETQYF. The complete variable domain, with remaining parts taken from reference TRBV5-1 and TRBJ2-5, reads KAGVTQTPRYLIKTRGQQVTLSCSPISGHRSVSWYQQTPGQGLQFLFEYFSETQRNKGNFPGRFSGRQFSNSRSEMNVSTLELGDSALYLCASSVGLLQETQYFGPGTRLLVL.